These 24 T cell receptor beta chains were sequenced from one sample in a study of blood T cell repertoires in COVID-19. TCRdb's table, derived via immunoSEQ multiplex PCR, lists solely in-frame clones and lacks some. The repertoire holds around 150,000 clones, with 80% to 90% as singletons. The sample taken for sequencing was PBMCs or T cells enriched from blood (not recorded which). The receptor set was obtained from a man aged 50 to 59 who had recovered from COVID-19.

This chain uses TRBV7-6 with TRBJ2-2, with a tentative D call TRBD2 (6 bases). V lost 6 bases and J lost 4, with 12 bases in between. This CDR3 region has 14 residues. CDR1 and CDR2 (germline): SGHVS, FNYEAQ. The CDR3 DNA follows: TGTGCCAGCAGGGGACTCGTTACCACCGGGGAGCTGTTTTTT. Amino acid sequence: CASRGLVTTGELFF.

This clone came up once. In DNA form, the CDR3 reads TGTGCCAGCAGAAATGACAGACTGTCCTACGAGCAGTACTTC. It yields the protein CASRNDRLSYEQYF. The chain uses TRBV11-1 and TRBJ2-7; possible D gene TRBD1, 5 bases. The length of the CDR3 is 14 residues. V was cut by 6 bases and J by 1 base, with 13 bases left in between. The germline V gene has CDR1 SGHAT and CDR2 FQDESV (reference sequence).

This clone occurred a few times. CDR3 DNA sequence: TGTGCCAGTAGGCGGACAGGGTGGAACACTGAAGCTTTCTTT. It codes for CASRRTGWNTEAFF. This chain connects TRBV19 to TRBJ1-1, with TRBD1 matching 8 bases. The CDR3 totals 14 residues. V shed 6 bases and J 1 base; nucleotides not matched to a gene: 4. Germline loops: CDR1 LNHDA, CDR2 SQIVND (reference sequence).

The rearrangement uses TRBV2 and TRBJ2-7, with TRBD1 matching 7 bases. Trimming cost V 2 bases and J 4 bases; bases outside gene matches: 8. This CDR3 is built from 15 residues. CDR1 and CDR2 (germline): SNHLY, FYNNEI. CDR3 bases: TGTGCCAGCAGTGAACGTGGGACAGCTTTTTACGAGCAGTACTTC. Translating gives CASSERGTAFYEQYF.

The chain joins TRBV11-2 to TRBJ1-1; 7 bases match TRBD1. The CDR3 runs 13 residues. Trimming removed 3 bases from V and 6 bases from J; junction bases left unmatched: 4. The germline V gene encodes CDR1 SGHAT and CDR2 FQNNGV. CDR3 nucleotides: TGTGCCAGCAGCTTCGGGACAGCATCTGAAGCTTTCTTT. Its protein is CASSFGTASEAFF. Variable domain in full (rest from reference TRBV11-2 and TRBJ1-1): EAGVAQSPRYKIIEKRQSVAFWCNPISGHATLYWYQQILGQGPKLLIQFQNNGVVDDSQLPKDRFSAERLKGVDSTLKIQPAKLEDSAVYLCASSFGTASEAFFGQGTRLTVV.

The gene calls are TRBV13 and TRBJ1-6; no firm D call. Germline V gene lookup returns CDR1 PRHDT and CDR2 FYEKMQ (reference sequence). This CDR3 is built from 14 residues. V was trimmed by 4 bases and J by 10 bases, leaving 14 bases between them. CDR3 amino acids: CASSSSYSFSPLHF. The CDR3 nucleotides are TGTGCCAGCAGCTCGTCCTACAGTTTCTCACCCCTCCACTTT. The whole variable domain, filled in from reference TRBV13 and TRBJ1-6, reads AAGVIQSPRHLIKEKRETATLKCYPIPRHDTVYWYQQGPGQDPQFLISFYEKMQSDKGSIPDRFSAQQFSDYHSELNMSSLELGDSALYFCASSSSYSFSPLHFGNGTRLTVT.

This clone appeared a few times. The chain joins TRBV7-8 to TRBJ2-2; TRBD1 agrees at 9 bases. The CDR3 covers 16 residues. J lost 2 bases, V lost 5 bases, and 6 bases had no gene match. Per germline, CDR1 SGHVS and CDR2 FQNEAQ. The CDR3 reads CASSLGQGINTGELFF. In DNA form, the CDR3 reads TGTGCCAGCAGCCTCGGACAGGGGATTAACACCGGGGAGCTGTTTTTT.

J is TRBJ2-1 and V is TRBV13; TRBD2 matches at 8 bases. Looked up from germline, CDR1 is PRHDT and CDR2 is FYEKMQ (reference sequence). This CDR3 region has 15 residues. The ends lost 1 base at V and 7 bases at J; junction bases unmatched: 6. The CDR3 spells CASSLAGGQRNEQFF. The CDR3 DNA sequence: TGTGCCAGCAGCTTAGCGGGGGGGCAGAGGAATGAGCAGTTCTTC.

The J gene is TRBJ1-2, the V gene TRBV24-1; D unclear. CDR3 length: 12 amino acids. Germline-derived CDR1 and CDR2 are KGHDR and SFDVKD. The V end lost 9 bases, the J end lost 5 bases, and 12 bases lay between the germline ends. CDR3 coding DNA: TGTGCCACCCCCCCGGAGAATTATGGCTACACCTTC. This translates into CATPPENYGYTF.

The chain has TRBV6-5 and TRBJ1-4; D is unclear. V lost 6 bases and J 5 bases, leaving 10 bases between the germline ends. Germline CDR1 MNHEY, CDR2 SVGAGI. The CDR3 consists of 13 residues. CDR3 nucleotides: TGTGCCAGCAGGGCAGCGGGGAATGAAAAACTGTTTTTT. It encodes CASRAAGNEKLFF.

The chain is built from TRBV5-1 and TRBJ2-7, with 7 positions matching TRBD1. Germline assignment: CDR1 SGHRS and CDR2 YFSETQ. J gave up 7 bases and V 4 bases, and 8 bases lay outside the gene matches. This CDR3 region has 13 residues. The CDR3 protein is CASSPTGIGEQYF. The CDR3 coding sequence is TGCGCCAGCAGCCCGACAGGGATAGGGGAGCAGTACTTC.

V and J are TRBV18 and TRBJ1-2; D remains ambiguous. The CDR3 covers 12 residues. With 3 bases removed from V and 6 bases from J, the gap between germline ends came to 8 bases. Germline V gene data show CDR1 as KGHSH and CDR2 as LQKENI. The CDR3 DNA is TGTGCCAGCTCACCGAGGGCGGATGGCTACACCTTC. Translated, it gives CASSPRADGYTF.

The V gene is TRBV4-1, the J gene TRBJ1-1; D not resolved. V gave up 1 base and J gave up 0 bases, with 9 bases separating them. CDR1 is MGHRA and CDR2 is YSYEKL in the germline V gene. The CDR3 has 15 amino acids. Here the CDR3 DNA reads TGCGCCAGCAGCCAAGTGAGGGCCGTGAACACTGAAGCTTTCTTT. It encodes CASSQVRAVNTEAFF.

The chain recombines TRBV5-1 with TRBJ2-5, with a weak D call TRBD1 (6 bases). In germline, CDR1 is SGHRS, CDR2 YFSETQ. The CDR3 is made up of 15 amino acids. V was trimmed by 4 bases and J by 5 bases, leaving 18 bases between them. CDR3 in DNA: TGCGCCAGCAGCCAGGGGTCTGGGGGCTTTGAGACCCAGTACTTC. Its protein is CASSQGSGGFETQYF.

This CDR3 reads CASSEHGRRGNEQFF. The CDR3 region has the DNA TGCGCCAGCAGTGAGCACGGCCGCCGGGGGAATGAGCAGTTCTTC. V and J are TRBV10-1 and TRBJ2-1; weak D call: TRBD2 (6 bases). The CDR3 has 15 amino acids. Trimming took 2 bases from V and 7 from J, leaving 15 bases between them. The germline V gene has CDR1 WNHNN and CDR2 SYGVQD (reference sequence).

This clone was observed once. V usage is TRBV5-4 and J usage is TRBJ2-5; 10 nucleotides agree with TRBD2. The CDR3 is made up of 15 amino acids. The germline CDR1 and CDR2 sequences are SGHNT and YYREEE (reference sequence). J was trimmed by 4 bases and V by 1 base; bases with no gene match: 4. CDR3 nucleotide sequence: TGTGCCAGCAGCTTGATCCTAGCGGGGGCAGAGACCCAGTACTTC. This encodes CASSLILAGAETQYF.

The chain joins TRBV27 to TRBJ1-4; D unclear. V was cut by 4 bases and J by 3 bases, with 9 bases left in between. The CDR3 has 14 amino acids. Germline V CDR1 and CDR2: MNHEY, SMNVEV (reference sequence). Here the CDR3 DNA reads TGTGCCAGCAGTTCCGCGGGAGCTAATGAAAAACTGTTTTTT. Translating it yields CASSSAGANEKLFF.

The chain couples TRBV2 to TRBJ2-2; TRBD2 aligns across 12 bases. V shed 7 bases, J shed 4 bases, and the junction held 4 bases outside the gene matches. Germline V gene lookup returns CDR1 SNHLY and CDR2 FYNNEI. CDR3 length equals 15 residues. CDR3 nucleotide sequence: TGTGCCAGCACCCCGGGACTAGCGGGCACCGGGGAGCTGTTTTTT. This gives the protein CASTPGLAGTGELFF.

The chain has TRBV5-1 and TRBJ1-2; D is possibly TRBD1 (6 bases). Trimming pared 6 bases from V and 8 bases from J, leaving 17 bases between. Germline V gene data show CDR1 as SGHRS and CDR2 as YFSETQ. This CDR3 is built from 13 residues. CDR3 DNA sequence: TGCGCCAGCACAAGACAGGACGGGATGGGCTACACCTTC. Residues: CASTRQDGMGYTF.

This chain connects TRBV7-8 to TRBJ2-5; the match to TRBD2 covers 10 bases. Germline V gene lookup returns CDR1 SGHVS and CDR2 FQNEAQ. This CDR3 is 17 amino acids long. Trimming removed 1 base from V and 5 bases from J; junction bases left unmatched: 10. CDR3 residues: CASSLVVLAGAEETQYF. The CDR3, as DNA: TGTGCCAGCAGCTTAGTTGTGCTAGCGGGGGCGGAGGAGACCCAGTACTTC.

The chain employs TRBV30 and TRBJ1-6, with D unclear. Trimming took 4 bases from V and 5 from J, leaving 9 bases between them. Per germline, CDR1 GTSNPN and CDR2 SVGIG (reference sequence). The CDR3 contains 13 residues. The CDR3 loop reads CAWKDNHNSPLHF. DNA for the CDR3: TGTGCCTGGAAAGACAATCATAATTCACCCCTCCACTTT.

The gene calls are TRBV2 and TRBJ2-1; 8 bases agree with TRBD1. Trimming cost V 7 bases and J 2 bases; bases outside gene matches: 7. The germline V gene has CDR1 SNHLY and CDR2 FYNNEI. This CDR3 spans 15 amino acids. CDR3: CASMPPGQAYNEQFF. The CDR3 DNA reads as TGTGCCAGCATGCCTCCGGGACAGGCCTACAATGAGCAGTTCTTC.

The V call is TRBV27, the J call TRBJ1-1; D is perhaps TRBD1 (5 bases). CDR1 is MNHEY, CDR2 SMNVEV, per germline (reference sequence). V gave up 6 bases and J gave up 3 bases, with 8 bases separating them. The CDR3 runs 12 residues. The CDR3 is CASRTADTEAFF. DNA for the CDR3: TGTGCCAGCAGGACAGCTGACACTGAAGCTTTCTTT.

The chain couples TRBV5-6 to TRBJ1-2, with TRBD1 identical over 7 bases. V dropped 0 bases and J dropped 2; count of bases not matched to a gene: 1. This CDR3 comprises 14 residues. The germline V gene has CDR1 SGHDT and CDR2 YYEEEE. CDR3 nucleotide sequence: TGTGCCAGCAGCTTGGACAGGGGAAACTATGGCTACACCTTC. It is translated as CASSLDRGNYGYTF.